The 27 T cell receptor beta chains below come from one sample, sequenced in a study of T-cell reconstitution after alpha-beta-depleted transplantation in children. As it was prepared, the TCRbeta library received unique molecular identifiers. TCRdb itself ran the PCR reads through MiXCR, one entry per CDR3 protein. Of about 600,000 distinct CDR3 sequences listed, 8% to 11% are singletons. The material was PBMCs from the stem cell graft donor, obtained from the stem cell graft. Receptors originate from a human donor who donated a stem cell graft to a child with acute myeloid leukemia.

The CDR3 is CASSPDPGRGFYEQYF. The CDR3 coding sequence is TGTGCCAGCAGCCCCGACCCCGGGAGGGGTTTCTACGAGCAGTACTTC. V usage is TRBV7-2 and J usage is TRBJ2-7; 8 bases are a match to TRBD2. Germline V gives CDR1 SGHTA, CDR2 FQGNSA. Trimming cost V 5 bases and J 3 bases; bases outside gene matches: 12. There are 16 residues in the CDR3.

The V gene is TRBV6-1, the J gene TRBJ1-1, with unresolved D. The germline gives CDR1 MNHNS, CDR2 SASEGT. The germline V and J ends were trimmed by 6 bases and 4 bases, with 15 bases remaining between them. CDR3 length: 14 amino acids. The CDR3 DNA is TGTGCCAGCAGAGGGTCGGACGGCGTCACTGAAGCTTTCTTT. It codes for CASRGSDGVTEAFF.

This clonotype was seen ten or more times. V usage is TRBV5-4 and J usage is TRBJ2-5, with 11 bases fitting TRBD2. The germline V gene has CDR1 SGHNT and CDR2 YYREEE (reference sequence). This CDR3 has 20 amino acids. V lost 3 bases, J lost 1 base, and 17 bases stayed unmatched. DNA of the CDR3: TGTGCCAGCAGCTCATTTACTAGCGGGGGATCCCAAGCGGTCCAAGAGACCCAGTACTTC. It specifies CASSSFTSGGSQAVQETQYF.

This clonotype was observed a few times. The chain couples TRBV10-3 to TRBJ2-2, with D possibly TRBD2 on 5 matching bases. The CDR3 loop spans 13 amino acids. Germline CDR1 and CDR2: ENHRY and SYGVKD. Between the trimmed V and J ends, which lost 5 bases and 9 bases, there was a span of 13 bases. Here the CDR3 reads CAISILVDRELFF. In DNA form, the CDR3 reads TGTGCCATCAGTATACTAGTTGACCGGGAGCTGTTTTTT.

The rearrangement links TRBV28 to TRBJ2-1; the D gene is possibly TRBD2 (5 bases). V was trimmed by 4 bases and J by 16 bases, leaving 23 bases between them. CDR1 is MDHEN, CDR2 SYDVKM, per germline. The CDR3 runs to 14 residues. The CDR3 spells CASSSTIEGSLGFF. The CDR3 coding sequence is TGTGCCAGCAGTTCTACCATAGAGGGATCGCTGGGCTTCTTC.

The gene calls are TRBV20-1 and TRBJ1-2, with D possibly being TRBD1 (5 bases). Germline lookup yields CDR1 DFQATT and CDR2 SNEGSKA (reference sequence). CDR3 length: 13 residues. Trimming took off 0 bases at V and 8 bases at J, with 13 bases between the two ends. CDR3 DNA sequence: TGCAGTGCTAGAGACCCAGGGACGATCGGCTACACCTTC. Its protein is CSARDPGTIGYTF.

This clonotype was picked up a small number of times. The rearrangement uses TRBV14 and TRBJ1-2; 7 nucleotides match TRBD1. Germline lookup yields CDR1 SGHDN and CDR2 FVKESK. CDR3 length: 13 amino acids. J was trimmed by 7 bases and V by 6 bases; bases with no gene match: 8. The CDR3 spells CASRRDSAAGYTF. The CDR3 bases are TGTGCCAGCAGGAGGGACAGTGCGGCTGGCTACACCTTC.

This clonotype was counted many times. The chain's CDR3 is CASSLLLEPYEQYF. The CDR3 DNA reads TGTGCCAGCAGCCTCCTCCTCGAGCCCTACGAGCAGTACTTC. V and J are TRBV14 and TRBJ2-7; D not certain. The CDR3 has 14 residues. Trimming stripped 4 bases from V and 2 bases from J, with 12 bases between. The germline CDR1 and CDR2 sequences are SGHDN and FVKESK.

The chain couples TRBV18 to TRBJ2-7, with a tentative D call TRBD1 (5 bases). This CDR3 region has 12 residues. The germline CDR1 and CDR2 sequences are KGHSH and LQKENI. V gave up 0 bases and J gave up 6 bases, with 6 bases separating them. CDR3 protein: CASSPPTVEQYF. The DNA of the CDR3 is TGTGCCAGCTCACCACCGACAGTCGAGCAGTACTTC.

A few counts support this clonotype. DNA of the CDR3: TGTGCCAGCAGCCGAGACGGCTCAACTAGCACAGATACGCAGTATTTT. Translation: CASSRDGSTSTDTQYF. The rearrangement links TRBV7-8 to TRBJ2-3; D unresolved. The CDR3 is 16 residues long. Germline assignment: CDR1 SGHVS and CDR2 FQNEAQ. The V end lost 5 bases, the J end lost 0 bases, and 15 bases lay between the germline ends.

In this sample, this clonotype turned up many times. V gene TRBV24-1 combines with J gene TRBJ2-1; D is unresolved. The CDR3 consists of 13 residues. V was shortened by 4 bases and J by 6 bases, with 9 bases between the two germline ends. The V gene's germline CDR1 is KGHDR and CDR2 SFDVKD. CDR3 protein: CATSDPGLNEQFF. The DNA of the CDR3 is TGTGCCACCAGTGACCCCGGGCTCAATGAGCAGTTCTTC.

This clonotype was detected only a few times. This sequence joins TRBV6-2 or TRBV6-3 and TRBJ2-7; 10 nucleotides align to TRBD1. Germline CDR1 MNHEY, CDR2 SVGEGT. The CDR3 is 16 residues long. J was trimmed by 2 bases and V by 7 bases; bases with no gene match: 11. The CDR3 is CASNPHRGQGTYEQYF. For the CDR3, the DNA is TGTGCCAGCAATCCCCATCGGGGACAGGGGACCTACGAGCAGTACTTC.

This clonotype has more than one count but fewer than ten. This chain connects TRBV5-1 to TRBJ2-1, with 15 positions matching TRBD2. The CDR3 consists of 17 residues. Per the germline V gene, CDR1 is SGHRS and CDR2 is YFSETQ. Trimming removed 0 bases from V and 8 bases from J; junction bases left unmatched: 6. The CDR3 region is CASSLGTSGRAVDEQFF. CDR3 coding DNA: TGCGCCAGCAGCTTGGGGACTAGCGGGAGGGCCGTCGATGAGCAGTTCTTC.

The sample holds many counts of this clonotype. The J gene is TRBJ2-3, the V gene TRBV6-4; maybe TRBD1 (5 bases). V lost 2 bases to trimming and J lost 2 bases, with 8 bases between them. This CDR3 comprises 14 residues. Germline V gene sequence: CDR1 MRHNA, CDR2 SNTAGT. The CDR3 DNA sequence: TGTGCCAGCAGTGACCACAGGTCCACAGATACGCAGTATTTT. This gives the protein CASSDHRSTDTQYF.

This clonotype was observed many times. The rearrangement links TRBV29-1 to TRBJ2-1, with 12 positions matching TRBD1. The V segment lost 7 bases and the J segment 7 bases; nucleotides outside the gene matches: 5. The CDR3 covers 13 residues. The germline gives CDR1 SQVTM, CDR2 ANQGSEA. This chain's CDR3 is CSAPGQGANEQFF. The CDR3 DNA reads as TGCAGCGCGCCGGGACAGGGGGCGAATGAGCAGTTCTTC.

The rearrangement uses TRBV6-6 and TRBJ1-2; 7 bases are a match to TRBD1. This CDR3 spans 12 amino acids. Germline V CDR1 and CDR2: MNHNY, SVGAGI (reference sequence). Unmatched junction bases numbered 2, after V lost 4 bases and J lost 6 bases. The CDR3 region has the DNA TGTGCCAGCAGTTCCGACAGGGATGGCTACACCTTC. It specifies CASSSDRDGYTF.

This clonotype has at least ten counts. This rearrangement joins TRBV6-4 to TRBJ2-3; D is perhaps TRBD1 (6 bases). CDR1 and CDR2 from the germline V gene are MRHNA and SNTAGT. The V gene lost 4 bases and the J gene lost 4 bases, with 12 bases spanning the gap. The CDR3 is made up of 14 amino acids. CDR3 sequence: CASSVESGADTQYF. The CDR3 DNA follows: TGTGCCAGCAGTGTGGAATCAGGGGCAGATACGCAGTATTTT.

The chain recombines TRBV5-1 with TRBJ1-1, with D unresolved. The CDR3 contains 15 residues. V was trimmed by 0 bases and J by 4 bases, leaving 13 bases between them. The germline V gene encodes CDR1 SGHRS and CDR2 YFSETQ. In DNA form, the CDR3 reads TGCGCCAGCAGCTTGGTTCCGGAGAGAGCCACTGAAGCTTTCTTT. Protein product: CASSLVPERATEAFF.

The table lists this clonotype with many counts. The V and J genes are TRBV3-1 and TRBJ2-1, with unresolved D. The CDR3 spans 12 residues. CDR1 is LGHDT, CDR2 YNNKEL, per germline (reference sequence). V lost 0 bases and J lost 5, with 2 bases in between. CDR3 loop: CASSQDDNEQFF. The CDR3 coding sequence is TGTGCCAGCAGCCAAGATGACAATGAGCAGTTCTTC.

This clonotype was observed a handful of times. The chain carries TRBV4-3 and TRBJ1-1, with unresolved D. Germline V CDR1 and CDR2: LGHNA, YSLEER. The length of the CDR3 is 14 residues. V gave up 1 base and J gave up 2 bases, with 8 bases separating them. Written as DNA, the CDR3 is TGCGCCAGCAGCCAAGTTGGGCCCAACACTGAAGCTTTCTTT. This gives the protein CASSQVGPNTEAFF.

This clonotype was picked up a small number of times. The rearrangement links TRBV12-3 or TRBV12-4 to TRBJ2-7; 11 bases are a match to TRBD2. The CDR3 totals 16 residues. The ends lost 5 bases at V and 2 bases at J; junction bases unmatched: 8. For the CDR3, the DNA is TGTGCCAGCAGTAAACGAGGGACTAGCGGAACCTACGAGCAGTACTTC. Its protein product is CASSKRGTSGTYEQYF.

This clonotype is a singleton in its sample. Given the absence of the conserved phenylalanine or tryptophan at the CDR3 end, a read error is likely. The chain carries TRBV20-1 and TRBJ1-1, with a weak D call TRBD1 (5 bases). The CDR3 spans 11 residues. V was trimmed by 5 bases and J by 4 bases, leaving 8 bases between them. Germline V gene sequence: CDR1 DFQATT, CDR2 SNEGSKA (reference sequence). The CDR3 DNA reads TGCAGTGCTCAGGGAGGCACTGAAGCTTTCATT. This codes for CSAQGGTEAFI.

This chain connects TRBV20-1 to TRBJ1-5, with 11 positions matching TRBD1. V shed 6 bases and J 0 bases; nucleotides not matched to a gene: 10. This CDR3 comprises 17 residues. Germline assignment: CDR1 DFQATT and CDR2 SNEGSKA (reference sequence). This CDR3 is CSATGTGGSTSNQPQHF. The CDR3 DNA reads TGCAGTGCCACTGGGACAGGGGGGTCCACTAGCAATCAGCCCCAGCATTTT.

This clonotype appeared many times. V usage is TRBV29-1 and J usage is TRBJ2-1, with TRBD2 matching 11 bases. The CDR3 extends over 18 amino acids. Trimming cost V 0 bases and J 3 bases; bases outside gene matches: 10. Per the germline V gene, CDR1 is SQVTM and CDR2 is ANQGSEA. The CDR3 DNA sequence: TGCAGCGTTGAAGACGGGACTAGCGGTATCCGCCTCTACAATGAGCAGTTCTTC. Protein product: CSVEDGTSGIRLYNEQFF.

The chain uses TRBV20-1 and TRBJ2-1; tentatively, D is TRBD1 (6 bases). Deletions cut 5 bases from V and 6 bases from J, with 11 bases between. Germline CDR1 is DFQATT and CDR2 is SNEGSKA (reference sequence). This CDR3 contains 12 residues. For the CDR3, the DNA is TGCAGTGCTTTCACCAGGGGCAATGAGCAGTTCTTC. It is translated as CSAFTRGNEQFF.

This clonotype was counted only a few times. The J gene is TRBJ2-1, the V gene TRBV20-1, with D possibly being TRBD2 (6 bases). The V end lost 6 bases, the J end lost 6 bases, and 21 bases lay between the germline ends. This CDR3 region has 15 residues. Per the germline V gene, CDR1 is DFQATT and CDR2 is SNEGSKA (reference sequence). Here the CDR3 DNA reads TGCAGTGCCCAGACGGACACCCCGGGGGTCAATGAGCAGTTCTTC. It specifies CSAQTDTPGVNEQFF.

The rearrangement uses TRBV20-1 and TRBJ1-2; possibly TRBD1 for D (6 bases). V was shortened by 3 bases and J by 0 bases, with 17 bases between the two germline ends. The CDR3 spans 16 residues. The germline CDR1 and CDR2 sequences are DFQATT and SNEGSKA (reference sequence). The CDR3 spells CSAREVPGTSNYGYTF. CDR3 DNA sequence: TGCAGTGCTAGGGAGGTTCCAGGGACATCTAACTATGGCTACACCTTC.